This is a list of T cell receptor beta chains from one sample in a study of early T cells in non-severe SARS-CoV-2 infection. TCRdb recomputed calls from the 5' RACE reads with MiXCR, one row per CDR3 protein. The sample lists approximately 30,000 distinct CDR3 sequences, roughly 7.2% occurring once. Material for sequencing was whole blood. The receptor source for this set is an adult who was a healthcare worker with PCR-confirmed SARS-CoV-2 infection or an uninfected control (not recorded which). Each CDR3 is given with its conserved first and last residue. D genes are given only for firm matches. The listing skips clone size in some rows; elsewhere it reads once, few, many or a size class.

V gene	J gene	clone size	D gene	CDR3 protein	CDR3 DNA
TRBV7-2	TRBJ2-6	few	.	CASSYSTGSGANVLTF	TGTGCCAGCAGCTATAGCACCGGGAGCGGGGCCAACGTCCTGACTTTC
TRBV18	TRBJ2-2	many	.	CASSLYSWVNTGELFF	TGTGCCAGCTCACTATATTCCTGGGTGAACACCGGGGAGCTGTTTTTT
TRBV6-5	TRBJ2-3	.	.	CASSYYGGRGDTQYF	TGTGCCAGCAGTTACTACGGCGGGCGTGGAGATACGCAGTATTTT
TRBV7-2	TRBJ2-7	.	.	CASSRGARDYEQYF	TGTGCCAGCTCCAGGGGGGCCAGAGACTACGAGCAGTACTTC
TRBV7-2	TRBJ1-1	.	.	CASSLESLAVAHTEAFF	TGTGCCAGCAGCTTAGAATCGCTGGCAGTAGCGCACACTGAAGCTTTCTTT
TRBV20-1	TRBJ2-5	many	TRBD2	CSARRTSGRGPQETQYF	TGCAGTGCTAGAAGGACTAGCGGGCGGGGGCCCCAAGAGACCCAGTACTTC
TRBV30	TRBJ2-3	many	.	CAWSHRVRTDTQYF	TGTGCCTGGAGCCACAGGGTAAGGACAGATACGCAGTATTTT
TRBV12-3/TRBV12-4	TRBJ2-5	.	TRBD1	CASRWDRQETQYF	TGTGCCAGCAGGTGGGACAGACAAGAGACCCAGTACTTC
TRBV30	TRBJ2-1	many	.	CAWSRQINEQFF	TGTGCCTGGAGTAGACAGATCAATGAGCAGTTCTTC
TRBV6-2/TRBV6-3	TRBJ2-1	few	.	CASSYTYDSVQYSYNEQFF	TGTGCCAGCAGTTACACCTATGATTCGGTACAATACTCCTACAATGAGCAGTTCTTC
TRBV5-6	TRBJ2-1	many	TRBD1	CASSGYRGSDEQFF	TGTGCCAGCAGCGGTTACAGGGGGTCCGATGAGCAGTTCTTC
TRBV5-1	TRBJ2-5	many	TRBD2	CASSKEGIGLAGRETQYF	TGCGCCAGCAGTAAAGAGGGGATCGGACTAGCGGGGAGGGAGACCCAGTACTTC
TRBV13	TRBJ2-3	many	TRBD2	CASKQPTSGPTDTQYF	TGTGCCAGCAAGCAGCCTACTAGCGGACCCACAGATACGCAGTATTTT
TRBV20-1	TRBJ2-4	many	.	CSAGNSRSPGAKNIQYF	TGCAGTGCTGGCAACTCCCGATCCCCAGGCGCCAAAAACATTCAGTACTTC
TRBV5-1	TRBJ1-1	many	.	CASNLSGGDTEAFF	TGCGCCAGCAACCTCTCGGGAGGTGACACTGAAGCTTTCTTT
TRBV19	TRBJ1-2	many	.	CASSSWEKTNYGYTF	TGTGCCAGTAGTAGCTGGGAAAAGACTAACTATGGCTACACCTTC
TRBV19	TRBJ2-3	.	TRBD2	CASSINLAGGTDTQYF	TGTGCCAGTAGTATTAATCTAGCGGGGGGCACAGATACGCAGTATTTT
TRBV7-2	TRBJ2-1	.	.	CASSSGLQERNEQFF	TGTGCCAGCAGCTCGGGACTTCAGGAAAGGAATGAGCAGTTCTTC